The clone carrying this T cell receptor beta chain was observed at least ten times. As yet, its antigen is unknown. This entry is derived from a study of CD8 T cells in ankylosing spondylitis. Notes on the study in general: The authors reported significant enrichment of disease-linked clones in matched ankylosing spondylitis synovial fluid. Some motif variants had been reported before (in reactive arthritis synovial fluid and blood). In ankylosing spondylitis blood, a motif of roughly eight highly homologous TCR beta variants appeared characteristic.

V lost 2 bases and J 7 bases, leaving 6 bases between the germline ends. This CDR3 is built from 12 residues. Germline-derived CDR1 and CDR2 are MDHEN and SYDVKM. Quantitative 5'-RACE with molecular barcodes generated TCR beta libraries. TCRdb re-called the 5' RACE reads through MiXCR, storing one row per CDR3 protein. The repertoire holds 100,000 to 150,000 distinct CDR3 sequences, about a tenth seen once, with 2.5% to 3.5% in the top ten. The clonotype originates from a male donor with ankylosing spondylitis or in good health (not recorded which). The sample consisted of blood, either unsorted or a sorted T cell fraction (not recorded which). The gene calls are TRBV28 and TRBJ2-1; D is unclear. DNA of the CDR3: TGTGCCAGCAGTTTAAGACGGAATGAGCAGTTCTTC. Protein: CASSLRRNEQFF.